The 9 T cell receptor beta chains presented below share a single source sample, sequenced in a study of T-cell memory formation after mild COVID-19 (dated by TCRdb to about 2021). Library creation used 5' RACE. The instrument was an Illumina NovaSeq 6000. TCRdb ran its own pipeline on the public reads, namely fastp trimming at Q25 and MiXCR clone calling, and kept in-frame beta chains. Merged by CDR3 protein, the rows form single entries marked with the most common genes and DNA. Counted in this sample were about 82,000 distinct CDR3 sequences; less than 15% of them appeared once. Around two fifths of the sample is taken by the ten largest. The sequenced sample consisted of PBMCs or a T cell subset sorted from them (not recorded which). The source is a man younger than 35 who had mild COVID-19 (a few samples of this study predate the infection). The sample titles of this study are shuffled in the database, so cell type and time point are left out; the donor was told from shared clones.

This clonotype was counted between two and nine times. The CDR3: CASSPAPGTAGNTIYF. CDR3 DNA sequence: TGTGCCAGCAGCCCCGCGCCCGGGACGGCAGGAAACACCATATATTTT. The chain carries TRBV6-5 and TRBJ1-3; perhaps TRBD1 as D (5 bases). V was trimmed by 6 bases and J by 4 bases, leaving 19 bases between them. The CDR3 has 16 amino acids. Germline CDR1 and CDR2: MNHEY and SVGAGI.

The V and J genes are TRBV11-2 and TRBJ2-1, with 8 bases that match TRBD2. V dropped 6 bases and J dropped 8; count of bases not matched to a gene: 6. Germline CDR1 is SGHAT and CDR2 is FQNNGV. The CDR3 is 13 amino acids. CDR3 coding DNA: TGTGCCAGCAGGTGCGGGGGGTGCTATGAGCAGTTCTTC. It specifies CASRCGGCYEQFF.

V and J are TRBV20-1 and TRBJ1-4; D is ambiguous. There are 13 residues in the CDR3. Trimming removed 0 bases from V and 12 bases from J, with 14 bases in between. CDR1 and CDR2 from the germline V gene are DFQATT and SNEGSKA (reference sequence). The CDR3 loop reads CSARDENRVELFF. The CDR3 nucleotides are TGCAGTGCTAGAGATGAGAATCGGGTGGAACTGTTTTTT.

This chain uses TRBV12-3 or TRBV12-4 with TRBJ2-5, with D perhaps being TRBD1 or TRBD2 (5 bases each). The V gene lost 7 bases and the J gene lost 4 bases, with 22 bases spanning the gap. The CDR3 length is 16 residues. In DNA, the CDR3 is TGTGCCAGCACCCAAGCGGCAGGGTCGTGGGGAGAGACCCAGTACTTC. Protein product: CASTQAAGSWGETQYF.

This clonotype was counted at least ten times. The V gene is TRBV7-9, the J gene TRBJ1-2; the D gene is possibly TRBD1 (6 bases). The length of the CDR3 is 14 residues. V shed 7 bases and J shed 4 bases, with 16 bases lying between them. Germline lookup yields CDR1 SEHNR and CDR2 FQNEAQ (reference sequence). The CDR3 coding sequence is TGTGCCAGCACCAACCCCTTAGGGGGCTATGGCTACACCTTC. This sequence encodes CASTNPLGGYGYTF.

This clonotype was detected many times. The rearrangement links TRBV27 to TRBJ1-2; D perhaps matches TRBD1 (5 bases). V lost 8 bases to trimming and J lost 5 bases, with 27 bases between them. This CDR3 region has 17 residues. The germline CDR1 and CDR2 sequences are MNHEY and SMNVEV (reference sequence). Here the CDR3 DNA reads TGTGCCAGCCTCGGACGAGGGTTGGGAGAGGGGATATATGGCTACACCTTC. Its translation is CASLGRGLGEGIYGYTF.

The rearrangement uses TRBV20-1 and TRBJ2-2, with a weak D call TRBD1 (6 bases). The V and J ends lost 3 bases and 4 bases respectively, with 9 bases between them. The CDR3 sequence is 13 residues long. The V gene's germline CDR1 is DFQATT and CDR2 SNEGSKA (reference sequence). In DNA, the CDR3 is TGCAGTGCTAGCCGGGACACCACCGGGGAGCTGTTTTTT. Translation: CSASRDTTGELFF.

This clonotype was seen many times. J is TRBJ2-7 and V is TRBV20-1; TRBD2 matches at 9 bases. After removal of 1 base from V and 3 bases from J, the junction contained 13 bases not matched to a gene. Germline assignment: CDR1 DFQATT and CDR2 SNEGSKA (reference sequence). CDR3 length: 17 amino acids. This chain's CDR3 is CSARAPLGLAGNYEQYV. CDR3 coding DNA: TGCAGTGCTAGAGCACCGCTGGGGCTAGCGGGGAACTACGAGCAGTACGTC.

This clonotype was recorded once. A junction boundary mismatches the germline segment, possibly from a read error. This chain connects TRBV7-9 to TRBJ2-7, with D hard to call. This CDR3 spans 14 amino acids. Germline V gives CDR1 SEHNR, CDR2 FQNEAQ (reference sequence). CDR3 sequence reads: CASNNPASGYEQYF. DNA of the CDR3: TGTGCCAGCAATAACCCGGCTTCGGGCTACGAACAGTACTTC.